The present entry profiles one TCR beta chain with its context. The data originate from a study of blood T cell repertoires in COVID-19. At the level of the study: Nucleic acid was either cDNA or gDNA, and it came from T cells, B-cell-depleted T cells, or PBMCs.

Original processing methods: Amplification with reference gene primers provided the estimates of nucleated cell counts. Using immunoSEQ multiplex PCR, the repertoire was profiled, and TCRdb retains in-frame clones only, with some absent. That table furnishes V, J and clone size, whereas the DNA furnished D and trimming. The table records roughly 300,000 clones, around 82% of them present only once. Germline V gene lookup returns CDR1 LGHNA and CDR2 YSLEER. The CDR3 runs 19 residues. Trimming pared 3 bases from V and 0 bases from J, leaving 20 bases between. The sequence derives from a woman aged 50 to 60 who had recovered from COVID-19. V and J are TRBV4-3 and TRBJ1-4; possible D gene TRBD1, 5 bases. Sequencing was performed on peripheral blood. The CDR3 here is CASSQASRVPPSTNEKLFF. CDR3 bases: TGCGCCAGCAGCCAGGCCAGCAGGGTCCCCCCGTCAACTAATGAAAAACTGTTTTTT.